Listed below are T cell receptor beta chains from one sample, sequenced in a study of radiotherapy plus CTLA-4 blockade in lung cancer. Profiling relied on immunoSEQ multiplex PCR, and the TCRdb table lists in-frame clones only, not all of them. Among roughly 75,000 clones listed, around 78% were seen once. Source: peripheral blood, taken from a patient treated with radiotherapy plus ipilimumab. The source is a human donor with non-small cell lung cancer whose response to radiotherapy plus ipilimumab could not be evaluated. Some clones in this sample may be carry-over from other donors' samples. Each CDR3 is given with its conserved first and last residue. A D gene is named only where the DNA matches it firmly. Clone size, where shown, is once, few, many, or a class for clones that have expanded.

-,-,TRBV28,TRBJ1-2,CASSLGGGRNYGYTF,TGTGCCAGCAGCCTAGGGGGAGGGAGAAACTATGGCTACACCTTC
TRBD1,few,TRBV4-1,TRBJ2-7,CASSLDRGLYEQYF,TGCGCCAGCAGCCTGGACAGGGGACTCTACGAGCAGTACTTC
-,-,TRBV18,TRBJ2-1,CASSPLVSAYNEQFF,TGTGCCAGCTCACCTCTAGTCTCGGCATACAATGAGCAGTTCTTC
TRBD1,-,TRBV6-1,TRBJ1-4,CASGTGTGVRKLFF,TGTGCCAGCGGAACCGGGACAGGGGTGCGAAAACTGTTTTTT
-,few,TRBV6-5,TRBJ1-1,CASSYSGQRGAFF,TGTGCCAGCAGTTACTCAGGGCAAAGGGGAGCTTTCTTT
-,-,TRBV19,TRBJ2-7,CASSIGLAYEQYF,TGTGCCAGTAGTATCGGGTTGGCCTACGAGCAGTACTTC
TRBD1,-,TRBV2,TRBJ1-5,CASATLGTGGNQPQHF,TGTGCCAGCGCCACCTTGGGGACAGGGGGCAATCAGCCCCAGCATTTT
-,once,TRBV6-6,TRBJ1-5,CASSIHSGNQPQHF,TGTGCCAGCAGTATCCATTCCGGGAATCAGCCCCAGCATTTT
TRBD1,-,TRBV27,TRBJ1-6,CASSKGQGNSPLHF,TGTGCCAGCAGTAAGGGACAGGGAAATTCACCCCTCCACTTT
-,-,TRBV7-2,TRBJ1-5,CASSPYDQPQHF,TGTGCCAGCAGCCCCTATGATCAGCCCCAGCATTTT
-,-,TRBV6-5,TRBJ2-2,CASISGSTGELFF,TGTGCCAGCATTTCCGGGAGTACCGGGGAGCTGTTTTTT
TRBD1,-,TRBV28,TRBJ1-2,CASRSGTGDLYGYTF,TGTGCCAGCAGATCTGGGACAGGGGACCTCTATGGCTACACCTTC
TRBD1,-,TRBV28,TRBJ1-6,CASRPTGGNSPLHF,TGTGCCAGCAGGCCGACAGGGGGAAATTCACCCCTCCACTTT
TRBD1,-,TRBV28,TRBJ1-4,CASSLGGTGYYEKLFF,TGTGCCAGCAGTTTAGGAGGGACAGGGTATTATGAAAAACTGTTTTTT
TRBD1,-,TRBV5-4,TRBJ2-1,CASSSPGQGNNEQFF,TGTGCCAGCAGCTCACCGGGACAGGGTAACAATGAGCAGTTCTTC
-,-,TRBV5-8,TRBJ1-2,CASGNRNYGYTF,TGTGCCAGTGGGAACAGGAACTATGGCTACACCTTC
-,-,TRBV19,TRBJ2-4,CASSPQGSTTKNIQYF,TGTGCCAGTAGTCCCCAGGGCTCCACGACGAAAAACATTCAGTACTTC
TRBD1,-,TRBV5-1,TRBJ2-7,CASSPWGGQGNEQYF,TGCGCCAGCAGCCCGTGGGGGGGACAGGGTAACGAGCAGTACTTC
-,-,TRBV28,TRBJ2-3,CASSLWAEGTDTQYF,TGTGCCAGCAGTTTATGGGCAGAGGGTACAGATACGCAGTATTTT
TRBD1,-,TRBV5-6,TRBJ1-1,CASSFNRGHTEAFF,TGTGCCAGCAGCTTTAACAGGGGGCACACTGAAGCTTTCTTT
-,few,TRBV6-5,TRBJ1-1,CASSYHSGGTEAFF,TGTGCCAGCAGTTACCACAGCGGTGGTACTGAAGCTTTCTTT
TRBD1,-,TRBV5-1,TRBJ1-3,CASSSQGGVSGNTIYF,TGCGCCAGCAGCTCCCAGGGGGGAGTCTCTGGAAACACCATATATTTT
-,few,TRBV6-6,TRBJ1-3,CASRVTSRSGNTIYF,TGTGCCAGCAGGGTAACTTCTCGCTCTGGAAACACCATATATTTT
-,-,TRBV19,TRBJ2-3,CASMAWGVGGDTQYF,TGTGCCAGTATGGCCTGGGGGGTCGGGGGAGATACGCAGTATTTT
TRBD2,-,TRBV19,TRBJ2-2,CASRGGGTGELFF,TGTGCCAGTAGAGGCGGGGGAACCGGGGAGCTGTTTTTT
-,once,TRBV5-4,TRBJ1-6,CASSSAHTGYNSPLHF,TGTGCCAGCAGCTCGGCACATACAGGTTATAATTCACCCCTCCACTTT
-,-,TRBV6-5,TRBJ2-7,CASSPRPTDYEQYF,TGTGCCAGCAGTCCGCGGCCTACCGACTACGAGCAGTACTTC
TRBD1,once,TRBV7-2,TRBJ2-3,CASSLVFGQGSDTQYF,TGTGCCAGCAGCTTAGTCTTCGGACAGGGTTCAGATACGCAGTATTTT
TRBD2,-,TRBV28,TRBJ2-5,CASSSLLAGYLKTQYF,TGTGCCAGCAGTTCCTTACTAGCGGGGTACTTGAAGACCCAGTACTTC
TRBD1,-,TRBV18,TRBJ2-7,CASSPRRDRGNEQYF,TGTGCCAGCTCACCAAGAAGGGACAGGGGTAACGAGCAGTACTTC